This T cell receptor beta chain was identified during a study of CD8+ T cells in alopecia areata. The V end lost 3 bases, the J end lost 4 bases, and 10 bases lay between the germline ends. The CDR3 contains 14 residues. CDR1 and CDR2 from the germline V gene are MNHNY and SVGAGI (reference sequence). PBMCs yielded sorted CD4+ and CD8+ T cells. Study outcomes and limitations: Among patients, TCR sharing was less clear than in mice, a difference possibly due in part to HLA diversity in the patient population.

Extracted RNA was reverse transcribed into cDNA, the sequencing template. Sequencing was performed with immunoSEQ multiplex PCR; in TCRdb, only in-frame clones are kept and a portion is missing. The sample includes around 210,000 clones, about 61% of them seen just once. As for this clone: What it binds is not known.

The sample was CD8+ T cells sorted from blood. The chain couples TRBV6-6 to TRBJ2-1, with D unresolved. This TCR derives from a human donor in good health. CDR3 nucleotide sequence: TGTGCCAGCAGTTATTCGCGTCTGTACAATGAGCAGTTCTTC. This encodes CASSYSRLYNEQFF.